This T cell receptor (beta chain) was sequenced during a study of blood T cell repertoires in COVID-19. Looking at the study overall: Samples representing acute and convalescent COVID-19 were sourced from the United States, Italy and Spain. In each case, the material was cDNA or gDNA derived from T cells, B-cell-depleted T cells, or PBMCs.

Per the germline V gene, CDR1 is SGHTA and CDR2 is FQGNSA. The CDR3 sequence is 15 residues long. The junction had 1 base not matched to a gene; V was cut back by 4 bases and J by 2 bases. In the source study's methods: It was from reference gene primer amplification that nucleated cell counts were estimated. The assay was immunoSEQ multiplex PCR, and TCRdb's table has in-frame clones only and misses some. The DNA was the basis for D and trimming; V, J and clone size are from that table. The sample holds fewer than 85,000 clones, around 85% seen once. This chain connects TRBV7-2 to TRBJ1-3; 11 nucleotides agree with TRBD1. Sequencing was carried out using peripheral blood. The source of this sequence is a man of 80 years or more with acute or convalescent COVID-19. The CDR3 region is CASSSGQGAGNTIYF. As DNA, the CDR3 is TGTGCCAGCAGCTCGGGACAGGGGGCTGGAAACACCATATATTTT. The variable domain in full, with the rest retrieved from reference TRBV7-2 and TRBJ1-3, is GAGVSQSPSNKVTEKGKDVELRCDPISGHTALYWYRQSLGQGLEFLIYFQGNSAPDKSGLPSDRFSAERTGGSVSTLTIQRTQQEDSAVYLCASSSGQGAGNTIYFGEGSWLTVV.